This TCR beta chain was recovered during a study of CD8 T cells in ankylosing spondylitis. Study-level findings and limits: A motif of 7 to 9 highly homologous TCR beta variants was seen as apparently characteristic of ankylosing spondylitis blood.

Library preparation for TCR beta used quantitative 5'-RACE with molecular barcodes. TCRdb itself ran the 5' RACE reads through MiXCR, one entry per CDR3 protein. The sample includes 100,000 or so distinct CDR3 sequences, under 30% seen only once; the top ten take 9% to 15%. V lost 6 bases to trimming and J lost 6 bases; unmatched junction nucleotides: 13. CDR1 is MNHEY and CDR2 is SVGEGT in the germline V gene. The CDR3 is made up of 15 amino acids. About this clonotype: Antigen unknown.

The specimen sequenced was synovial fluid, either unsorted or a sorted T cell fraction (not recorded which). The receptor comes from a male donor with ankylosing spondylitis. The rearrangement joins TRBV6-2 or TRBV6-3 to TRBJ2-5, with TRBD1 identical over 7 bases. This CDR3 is CASSGQEGVLKTQYF. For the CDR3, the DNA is TGTGCCAGCAGCGGACAGGAAGGCGTCTTAAAGACCCAGTACTTC.